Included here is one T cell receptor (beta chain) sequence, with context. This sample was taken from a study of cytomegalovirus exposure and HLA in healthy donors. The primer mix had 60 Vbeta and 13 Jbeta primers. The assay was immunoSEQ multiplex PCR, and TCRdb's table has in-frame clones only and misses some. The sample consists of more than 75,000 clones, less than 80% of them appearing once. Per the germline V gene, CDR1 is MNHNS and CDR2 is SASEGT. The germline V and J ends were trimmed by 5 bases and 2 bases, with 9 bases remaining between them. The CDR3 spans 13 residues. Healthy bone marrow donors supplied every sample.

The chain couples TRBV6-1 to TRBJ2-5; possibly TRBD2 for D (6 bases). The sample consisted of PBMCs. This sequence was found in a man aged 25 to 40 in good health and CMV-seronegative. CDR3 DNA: TGTGCCAGCAGTAAAGGGACTCAAGAGACCCAGTACTTC. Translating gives CASSKGTQETQYF.